A single sample gave rise to the 25 T cell receptor beta chains below, sequenced in a study of radiation and T cells in renal cell carcinoma. Repertoires were generated with immunoSEQ multiplex PCR, while TCRdb's copy carries only in-frame clones and drops some. The table has 120,000 to 150,000 clones, approximately 82% seen once. Time point: baseline pretreatment blood. The treatment: 15 Gy SBRT to primary tumor, nephrectomy 4 weeks later. Material: blood, obtained from a patient whose treatment included radiotherapy and nephrectomy. Receptors were obtained from a woman aged 45-65 years with renal cell carcinoma.

The CDR3 DNA reads TGTGCCAGCAGTTCCCAGGGGGGAGCCGAGCAGTACTTC. Its protein is CASSSQGGAEQYF. The chain joins TRBV6-5 to TRBJ2-7, with D possibly matching TRBD1 (7 bases). Germline V gives CDR1 MNHEY, CDR2 SVGAGI. V dropped 4 bases and J dropped 6 bases, with 13 bases sitting between them. The CDR3 totals 13 residues.

In this sample, this clone turned up a few times. The V gene is TRBV7-9, the J gene TRBJ1-3; no reliable D call. The germline CDR1 and CDR2 sequences are SEHNR and FQNEAQ (reference sequence). The CDR3 is 13 amino acids. V lost 5 bases and J 0 bases, leaving 5 bases between the germline ends. CDR3 amino acids: CASSGDSGNTIYF. CDR3 in DNA: TGTGCCAGCAGCGGTGACTCTGGAAACACCATATATTTT.

This rearrangement joins TRBV7-8 to TRBJ2-7; D call uncertain. Germline values: CDR1 SGHVS, CDR2 FQNEAQ. The CDR3 totals 12 residues. V dropped 5 bases and J dropped 4 bases, with 9 bases sitting between them. The CDR3 reads CASSPLLYEQYF. The CDR3 nucleotides are TGTGCCAGCAGCCCCCTCTTATACGAGCAGTACTTC.

The rearrangement links TRBV11-2 to TRBJ2-7; 7 bases are a match to TRBD1. V shed 5 bases, J shed 1 base, and the junction held 5 bases outside the gene matches. The CDR3 has 14 amino acids. In germline, CDR1 is SGHAT, CDR2 FQNNGV. The CDR3 loop is CASSRDSQSYEQYF. Here the CDR3 DNA reads TGTGCCAGCAGCCGGGACAGCCAGTCCTACGAGCAGTACTTC.

V usage is TRBV5-4 and J usage is TRBJ2-3; D possibly corresponds to TRBD2 (6 bases). V was pared by 5 bases and J by 0 bases, with 16 bases between. The CDR3 length is 16 residues. Germline V gives CDR1 SGHNT, CDR2 YYREEE (reference sequence). The CDR3 bases are TGTGCCAGCAGTCCCAGGGCTGGGGGGAGCACAGATACGCAGTATTTT. This gives the protein CASSPRAGGSTDTQYF.

Judged by abundance, this clone is medium-sized. This chain joins TRBV9 and TRBJ2-3; no clear D. The V gene's germline CDR1 is SGDLS and CDR2 YYNGEE. The CDR3 length is 14 residues. Between the trimmed V and J ends, which lost 2 bases and 5 bases, there was a span of 12 bases. The CDR3 reads CASSVRDAKDTQYF. The CDR3, as DNA: TGTGCCAGCAGCGTTAGGGATGCAAAAGATACGCAGTATTTT. The full variable domain, its missing parts supplied by reference TRBV9 and TRBJ2-3, is DSGVTQTPKHLITATGQRVTLRCSPRSGDLSVYWYQQSLDQGLQFLIQYYNGEERAKGNILERFSAQQFPDLHSELNLSSLELGDSALYFCASSVRDAKDTQYFGPGTRLTVL.

The J gene is TRBJ2-2, the V gene TRBV5-1, with D uncertain. Between the trimmed V and J ends, which lost 0 bases and 7 bases, there was a span of 10 bases. CDR3 length equals 14 residues. CDR1 SGHRS and CDR2 YFSETQ come from the germline V gene. The CDR3 region is CASSLGPSSGELFF. The CDR3 DNA reads as TGCGCCAGCAGCTTGGGTCCCTCCAGCGGGGAGCTGTTTTTT.

The chain combines TRBV19 with TRBJ1-1; D remains unclear. The CDR3 is 14 amino acids. The V gene lost 7 bases and the J gene lost 1 base, with 13 bases spanning the gap. Per germline, CDR1 LNHDA and CDR2 SQIVND (reference sequence). Here the CDR3 DNA reads TGTGCCAGTAACGCGGCCTGGGGGAACACTGAAGCTTTCTTT. Translated, it gives CASNAAWGNTEAFF.

This chain connects TRBV4-1 to TRBJ1-3; D call uncertain. V dropped 0 bases and J dropped 0 bases, with 6 bases sitting between them. The CDR3 loop spans 15 amino acids. CDR1 is MGHRA, CDR2 YSYEKL, per germline. The CDR3 nucleotides read TGCGCCAGCAGCCAAGAGGCAAGCTCTGGAAACACCATATATTTT. The encoded protein is CASSQEASSGNTIYF.

The CDR3 region has the DNA TGTGCCAGCAGCCTGATTGGGGAGCAAAACTATGGCTACACCTTC. Amino acids: CASSLIGEQNYGYTF. The rearrangement joins TRBV9 to TRBJ1-2, with no clear D. Germline CDR1 and CDR2: SGDLS and YYNGEE. The V end was cut by 4 bases, the J end by 2 bases, with 15 bases between. This CDR3 region has 15 residues.

The gene calls are TRBV10-3 and TRBJ1-4; D may be TRBD1 (6 bases). The germline V gene has CDR1 ENHRY and CDR2 SYGVKD. Between the trimmed V and J ends, which lost 10 bases and 5 bases, there was a span of 14 bases. The CDR3 covers 13 residues. The CDR3 bases are TGTGCCACCAGGACAGATAACAATGAAAAACTGTTTTTT. The encoded protein is CATRTDNNEKLFF.

This chain connects TRBV10-1 to TRBJ1-5; D remains unclear. Trimming took off 3 bases at V and 4 bases at J, with 7 bases between the two ends. The CDR3 runs 13 residues. Germline V gene data show CDR1 as WNHNN and CDR2 as SYGVQD (reference sequence). CDR3 sequence: CASSDGFNQPQHF. As DNA, the CDR3 is TGCGCCAGCAGTGATGGGTTTAATCAGCCCCAGCATTTT.

The rearrangement links TRBV19 to TRBJ2-3, with D unclear. Trimming removed 6 bases at V and 6 bases at J, with 10 bases between. From germline, CDR1 is LNHDA and CDR2 SQIVND (reference sequence). The CDR3 is 12 amino acids. CDR3 bases: TGTGCCAGTAGCCAATACGGCGATACGCAGTATTTT. Its protein product is CASSQYGDTQYF.

The genes are TRBV6-5 and TRBJ2-3; a possible D gene is TRBD1 (5 bases). The V and J ends lost 7 bases and 4 bases respectively, with 12 bases between them. The CDR3 consists of 13 residues. Germline CDR1 is MNHEY and CDR2 is SVGAGI. The CDR3 nucleotides are TGTGCCAGCAAAGAGACAGACGCAGATACGCAGTATTTT. Translating gives CASKETDADTQYF.

This clone turned up a few times. The chain employs TRBV23-1 and TRBJ2-3, with unresolved D. TRBV23-1 is recorded as an ORF, its role being uncertain. CDR3 length: 15 amino acids. The V end lost 7 bases, the J end lost 0 bases, and 14 bases lay between the germline ends. The CDR3 bases are TGCGCCAGCATTACGAACAGCTCTAGCACAGATACGCAGTATTTT. Translation: CASITNSSSTDTQYF.

The genes are TRBV5-1 and TRBJ2-6; D is unresolved. V was trimmed by 0 bases and J by 2 bases, leaving 12 bases between them. The CDR3 consists of 17 residues. Germline CDR1 reads SGHRS; CDR2 reads YFSETQ. The CDR3 region has the DNA TGCGCCAGCAGCTTGGATCTCGCCTCAACTGGGGCCAACGTCCTGACTTTC. Translation gives CASSLDLASTGANVLTF.

The V and J genes are TRBV30 and TRBJ1-1, with 8 bases that match TRBD1. Germline assignment: CDR1 GTSNPN and CDR2 SVGIG (reference sequence). The CDR3 extends over 16 amino acids. Losses at the gene ends were 4 bases for V and 4 bases for J; bases not matched to a gene: 14. CDR3 amino acids: CAWTSAGGRFSTEAFF. The CDR3 nucleotides are TGTGCCTGGACAAGTGCAGGGGGCCGCTTTAGCACTGAAGCTTTCTTT.

The chain combines TRBV5-1 with TRBJ2-2, with TRBD1 identical over 7 bases. Losses at the gene ends were 4 bases for V and 3 bases for J; bases not matched to a gene: 9. The CDR3 has 16 residues. The germline gives CDR1 SGHRS, CDR2 YFSETQ. CDR3 region: CASSPRRGTDTGELFF. The DNA of the CDR3 is TGCGCCAGCAGCCCCCGAAGGGGGACAGACACCGGGGAGCTGTTTTTT. Full variable domain (rest looked up from reference TRBV5-1 and TRBJ2-2): KAGVTQTPRYLIKTRGQQVTLSCSPISGHRSVSWYQQTPGQGLQFLFEYFSETQRNKGNFPGRFSGRQFSNSRSEMNVSTLELGDSALYLCASSPRRGTDTGELFFGEGSRLTVL.

The genes are TRBV9 and TRBJ2-5; TRBD1 matches at 9 bases. The CDR3 contains 16 residues. Germline V gene data show CDR1 as SGDLS and CDR2 as YYNGEE. V lost 1 base, J lost 5 bases, and 9 bases stayed unmatched. The CDR3 DNA is TGTGCCAGCAGCGTATCGGGACAGGGTGTCGAGGAGACCCAGTACTTC. Translated, it gives CASSVSGQGVEETQYF.

V gene TRBV19 combines with J gene TRBJ1-5; D is uncertain. This CDR3 contains 15 residues. V gave up 4 bases and J gave up 5 bases, with 15 bases separating them. In germline, CDR1 is LNHDA, CDR2 SQIVND (reference sequence). CDR3 protein: CASSSGRVMDQPQHF. The CDR3 DNA reads as TGTGCCAGTAGTAGCGGGAGAGTAATGGATCAGCCCCAGCATTTT.

The chain links TRBV30 to TRBJ2-5, with D maybe TRBD1 (5 bases). Germline CDR1 is GTSNPN and CDR2 is SVGIG (reference sequence). The V end was cut by 0 bases, the J end by 2 bases, with 10 bases between. This CDR3 spans 14 amino acids. DNA for the CDR3: TGTGCCTGGAGTGTCGCAGGGTTACAAGAGACCCAGTACTTC. It encodes CAWSVAGLQETQYF. Filled out from reference TRBV30 and TRBJ2-5, the complete variable domain reads SQTIHQWPATLVQPVGSPLSLECTVEGTSNPNLYWYRQAAGRGLQLLFYSVGIGQISSEVPQNLSASRPQDRQFILSSKKLLLSDSGFYLCAWSVAGLQETQYFGPGTRLLVL.

This chain uses TRBV7-3 with TRBJ2-1; D is perhaps TRBD2 (6 bases). CDR3 length: 17 residues. The germline V gene encodes CDR1 SGHTA and CDR2 FQGTGA. Trimming cost V 4 bases and J 4 bases, with 20 bases left between them. As DNA, the CDR3 is TGTGCCAGCAGCTCTAGAGGAGGGGCGAGAGGGTACAATGAGCAGTTCTTC. This codes for CASSSRGGARGYNEQFF.

This sequence joins TRBV19 and TRBJ1-6; D gene unclear. Trimming pared 3 bases from V and 5 bases from J, leaving 8 bases between. CDR3 length: 14 residues. Germline V gene lookup returns CDR1 LNHDA and CDR2 SQIVND (reference sequence). In nucleotides, the CDR3 is TGTGCCAGTAGTATGCAGGATCATAATTCACCCCTCCACTTT. It encodes CASSMQDHNSPLHF.

V usage is TRBV29-1 and J usage is TRBJ2-1; the match to TRBD2 covers 10 bases. With V trimmed by 6 bases and J by 6 bases, 8 bases remained unmatched. This CDR3 contains 14 residues. Germline V CDR1 and CDR2: SQVTM, ANQGSEA. CDR3 amino acids: CSVLAGGPLNEQFF. Written as DNA, the CDR3 is TGCAGCGTCTTAGCGGGGGGCCCCCTCAATGAGCAGTTCTTC.

This clone came up a few times. The chain combines TRBV5-6 with TRBJ1-2; tentatively, D is TRBD1 (6 bases). Germline CDR1 SGHDT, CDR2 YYEEEE. This CDR3 spans 14 amino acids. V gave up 0 bases and J gave up 8 bases, with 14 bases separating them. CDR3 sequence reads: CASSLVFGGVGYTF. For the CDR3, the DNA is TGTGCCAGCAGCTTGGTTTTCGGGGGCGTCGGCTACACCTTC.